This is a list of T cell receptor beta chains from one sample in a study of PD-1 blockade in classical Hodgkin lymphoma. Clones were read by immunoSEQ multiplex PCR, and TCRdb kept only the in-frame ones, dropping some. Found here are roughly 50,000 clones, about nine tenths of them singletons; the top ten hold approximately 7%. The sample here was peripheral blood mononuclear cells (PBMCs), taken before the fourth cycle of nivolumab. The receptor source for this set is a human donor with classical Hodgkin lymphoma. Both conserved end residues are part of each CDR3. Each record gives: V gene, J gene, clone size, D gene, CDR3 DNA, CDR3 protein. The D gene is left open where the match is weak. Only part of the rows carry a size: once, few, many, or a class if the clone is expanded.

v_call: TRBV10-3; j_call: TRBJ2-3; clone_size: .; d_call: .; cdr3_nt: TGTGCCATCAGGACTGGCGTTGAGGGCGCAGATACGCAGTATTTT; cdr3_aa: CAIRTGVEGADTQYF
v_call: TRBV4-1; j_call: TRBJ1-1; clone_size: .; d_call: .; cdr3_nt: TGCGCCAGCAGCCAAGGAGGGTTGGGGGGGTATTCTGAAGCTTTCTTT; cdr3_aa: CASSQGGLGGYSEAFF
v_call: TRBV4-2; j_call: TRBJ2-1; clone_size: .; d_call: TRBD2; cdr3_nt: TGTGCCAGCAGCCTCGGATCGGGAGGGGGTATATACAATGAGCAGTTCTTC; cdr3_aa: CASSLGSGGGIYNEQFF
v_call: TRBV10-2; j_call: TRBJ2-7; clone_size: medium-sized; d_call: .; cdr3_nt: TGCGCCAGCAGTGACATGATAACCTACGAGCAGTACTTC; cdr3_aa: CASSDMITYEQYF
v_call: TRBV5-1; j_call: TRBJ1-6; clone_size: .; d_call: .; cdr3_nt: TGCGCCAGCAGCTTGGATACAGGGCGATCACCCCTCCACTTT; cdr3_aa: CASSLDTGRSPLHF
v_call: TRBV28; j_call: TRBJ2-1; clone_size: many; d_call: .; cdr3_nt: TGTGCCAGCAGTTTTAGGAATGAGCAGTTCTTC; cdr3_aa: CASSFRNEQFF
v_call: TRBV18; j_call: TRBJ2-1; clone_size: .; d_call: TRBD2; cdr3_nt: TGTGCCAGCTCACCTATCGGGACTAGCAGGTACAATGAGCAGTTCTTC; cdr3_aa: CASSPIGTSRYNEQFF
v_call: TRBV28; j_call: TRBJ1-1; clone_size: .; d_call: .; cdr3_nt: TGTGCCAGCAGTGCCCCTCCGTTGAACACTGAAGCTTTCTTT; cdr3_aa: CASSAPPLNTEAFF
v_call: TRBV11-2; j_call: TRBJ2-7; clone_size: .; d_call: TRBD2; cdr3_nt: TGTGCCAGCAGCTTAGCAACTAGCGGGGGCGAGCAGTACTTC; cdr3_aa: CASSLATSGGEQYF
v_call: TRBV4-1; j_call: TRBJ2-7; clone_size: .; d_call: .; cdr3_nt: TGCGCCAGCAGCAAGTCTTTAAGTTACGAGCAGTACTTC; cdr3_aa: CASSKSLSYEQYF
v_call: TRBV18; j_call: TRBJ2-1; clone_size: .; d_call: .; cdr3_nt: TGTGCCAGCTCACCATGGAAACAGTACAATGAGCAGTTCTTC; cdr3_aa: CASSPWKQYNEQFF
v_call: TRBV9; j_call: TRBJ2-7; clone_size: .; d_call: TRBD1; cdr3_nt: TGTGCCAGCAGCGAGACAGGGGGCGCCTACGAGCAGTACTTC; cdr3_aa: CASSETGGAYEQYF
v_call: TRBV28; j_call: TRBJ1-4; clone_size: .; d_call: TRBD1; cdr3_nt: TGTGCCAGCAGTCCGTCGGGACAGGGACCTAATGAAAAACTGTTTTTT; cdr3_aa: CASSPSGQGPNEKLFF
v_call: TRBV5-4; j_call: TRBJ2-1; clone_size: .; d_call: TRBD2; cdr3_nt: TGTGCCAGCAGCTTGGATGGGACTAGCGGACGCGATGAGCAGTTCTTC; cdr3_aa: CASSLDGTSGRDEQFF
v_call: TRBV2; j_call: TRBJ2-7; clone_size: .; d_call: .; cdr3_nt: TGTGCCAGCAGCGTTTCTCGGGCCGAGCAGTACTTC; cdr3_aa: CASSVSRAEQYF